The sequence of this TCR beta chain was determined in a study of CD8 T cells in Susac syndrome. Study outcomes and limitations: As the study acknowledged, the number of individuals in its TCR sequencing and HLA analysis was relatively small.

RNA was extracted with the RNeasy kit, and a quantity of roughly 0.45 to 1 ug was reverse transcribed using random hexamers. An immunoSEQ multiplex PCR generated amplified TCR beta CDR3 products spanning 54 Vbeta and 13 Jbeta. Via MiXCR, TCRdb re-called the immunoSEQ multiplex PCR reads, giving one row per CDR3 protein. This sample carries 15,000 to 20,000 distinct CDR3 sequences, roughly 96% of them seen once, and the ten largest clones take more than 0.2%. Concerning this clonotype: Its antigen is not identified.

From blood CD8+ and CD4+ T cells, the TCR beta chain was sequenced. Negative isolation yielded CD8+ and CD4+ T cells; FACS enriched TEMRA cells. The germline CDR1 and CDR2 sequences are MNHEY and SVGAGI. The CDR3 is 13 residues long. Trimming removed 4 bases at V and 6 bases at J, with 9 bases between. This clonotype was obtained from a human donor in good health. The chain couples TRBV6-5 to TRBJ2-2; D unclear. Sequencing was performed on CD8+ T cells from PBMCs. CDR3 amino acids: CASSFKIPGELFF. CDR3 bases: TGTGCCAGCAGTTTCAAAATCCCCGGGGAGCTGTTTTTT.